Presented here are 4 T cell receptor beta chains from one specimen sequenced in a study of control samples from healthy donors and cancer patients. Profiling relied on immunoSEQ multiplex PCR, and the TCRdb table lists in-frame clones only, not all of them. Of 100,000 or so clones listed, roughly nine tenths are singletons. The sequenced sample was blood. All receptors derive from a woman under 30 in good health.

Only one count was recorded for this clone. J is TRBJ1-6 and V is TRBV2; the D is unclear. Trimming took 2 bases from V and 4 from J, leaving 6 bases between them. Germline V gene sequence: CDR1 SNHLY, CDR2 FYNNEI. The CDR3 length is 14 residues. CDR3 DNA sequence: TGTGCCAGCAGTGAAAGCCCTTATAATTCACCCCTCCACTTT. This gives the protein CASSESPYNSPLHF. Supplemented by reference TRBV2 and TRBJ1-6, the full variable domain reads EPEVTQTPSHQVTQMGQEVILRCVPISNHLYFYWYRQILGQKVEFLVSFYNNEISEKSEIFDDQFSVERPDGSNFTLKIRSTKLEDSAMYFCASSESPYNSPLHFGNGTRLTVT.

The V and J genes are TRBV30 and TRBJ1-5; the D gene is possibly TRBD1 (6 bases). Germline loops: CDR1 GTSNPN, CDR2 SVGIG (reference sequence). Trimming cost V 3 bases and J 2 bases, with 14 bases left between them. The CDR3 loop spans 15 amino acids. The CDR3 is CAWSHAQGGNQPQHF. CDR3 coding DNA: TGTGCCTGGAGCCACGCACAGGGAGGCAATCAGCCCCAGCATTTT.

The chain is built from TRBV12-2 and TRBJ2-2; no DNA check was done on the table's D call, TRBD2. TRBV12-2 is a listed pseudogene. The CDR3 is 16 amino acids. The CDR3 spells CASRLVADKNTGELFF. CDR3 sequence (DNA): TGTGCAAGTCGCTTAGTAGCGGACAAGAACACCGGGGAGCTGTTTTTT.

The V gene is TRBV1, the J gene TRBJ2-2; the D segment call TRBD2 is taken from the table without a DNA check. TRBV1 is annotated as a pseudogene. The CDR3 sequence is 20 residues long. Here the CDR3 DNA reads TGCACCAGCAGCCGCTCAAGACTAGCGGGATCTTCTCCATATAGCGGGGAGCTGTTTTTT. The encoded protein is CTSSRSRLAGSSPYSGELFF.